A selection of T cell receptor beta chains follows, all from one sample in a study of T cell responses to AZD1222 COVID-19 vaccine. Sequencing was performed with immunoSEQ multiplex PCR; in TCRdb, only in-frame clones are kept and a portion is missing. The data hold about 210,000 clones, with about 94% observed a single time. Sequenced here: peripheral blood, sampled 28 days after the second dose of the MenACWY control vaccine. The receptors stem from an adult who received the MenACWY meningococcal vaccine as a control. The CDR3 runs from the conserved cysteine through the conserved F or W. Each record gives: V gene, clone size, D gene, J gene, CDR3 protein, CDR3 DNA. A D gene is named only where the DNA matches it firmly. Clone size is stated in some rows and not others, as once, few, many or a class when expanded.

V gene: TRBV6-6
clone size: once
D gene: -
J gene: TRBJ2-2
CDR3 protein: CASSPRSKEGFANTGELFF
CDR3 DNA: TGTGCCAGCAGTCCCCGATCGAAGGAGGGTTTCGCGAACACCGGGGAGCTGTTTTTT

V gene: TRBV4-1
clone size: -
D gene: TRBD1
J gene: TRBJ2-3
CDR3 protein: CASSHRPPTDRGLPDTQYF
CDR3 DNA: TGCGCCAGCAGCCACCGCCCCCCGACCGACAGGGGTTTGCCAGATACGCAGTATTTT

V gene: TRBV18
clone size: -
D gene: -
J gene: TRBJ1-2
CDR3 protein: CASSPQEDFYGYTF
CDR3 DNA: TGTGCCAGCTCACCTCAAGAGGACTTCTATGGCTACACCTTC

V gene: TRBV7-3
clone size: -
D gene: -
J gene: TRBJ2-7
CDR3 protein: CASSLNVLGF
CDR3 DNA: TGTGCCAGCAGCTTAAATGTCCTAGGCTTC

V gene: TRBV5-6
clone size: -
D gene: -
J gene: TRBJ2-5
CDR3 protein: CASSLAPAETQYF
CDR3 DNA: TGTGCCAGCAGCTTGGCTCCTGCAGAGACCCAGTACTTC

V gene: TRBV7-3
clone size: -
D gene: TRBD1
J gene: TRBJ1-5
CDR3 protein: CASSPETGGHQPQHF
CDR3 DNA: TGTGCCAGCAGCCCCGAGACAGGGGGTCATCAGCCCCAGCATTTT

V gene: TRBV7-2
clone size: few
D gene: TRBD1
J gene: TRBJ2-5
CDR3 protein: CASSPTRTGGETQYF
CDR3 DNA: TGTGCCAGCAGCCCCACCCGGACAGGGGGAGAGACCCAGTACTTC

V gene: TRBV4-3
clone size: few
D gene: -
J gene: TRBJ2-1
CDR3 protein: CASSQAARSSYNEQFF
CDR3 DNA: TGCGCCAGCAGCCAAGCTGCCCGGAGCTCCTACAATGAGCAGTTCTTC

V gene: TRBV2
clone size: -
D gene: -
J gene: TRBJ1-5
CDR3 protein: CASSEVLVNQPQHF
CDR3 DNA: TGTGCCAGCAGTGAAGTACTTGTTAATCAGCCCCAGCATTTT

V gene: TRBV29-1
clone size: once
D gene: TRBD1
J gene: TRBJ1-1
CDR3 protein: CSGGDRAGSGTEAFF
CDR3 DNA: TGCAGCGGTGGAGACAGGGCCGGTTCAGGGACTGAAGCTTTCTTT

V gene: TRBV28
clone size: -
D gene: TRBD2
J gene: TRBJ2-7
CDR3 protein: CASAQVTSANSYEQYF
CDR3 DNA: TGTGCCAGCGCCCAGGTGACTAGCGCCAACTCCTACGAGCAGTACTTC

V gene: TRBV5-1
clone size: -
D gene: -
J gene: TRBJ1-2
CDR3 protein: CASSLSEDYGYTF
CDR3 DNA: TGCGCCAGCAGCCTCTCGGAGGACTATGGCTACACCTTC

V gene: TRBV30
clone size: -
D gene: TRBD2
J gene: TRBJ2-5
CDR3 protein: CAWSDPLLAGGAETQYF
CDR3 DNA: TGTGCCTGGAGTGACCCCTTACTAGCGGGGGGAGCGGAGACCCAGTACTTC

V gene: TRBV30
clone size: -
D gene: -
J gene: TRBJ1-5
CDR3 protein: CAWSPQLYQPQHF
CDR3 DNA: TGTGCCTGGAGTCCCCAACTTTATCAGCCCCAGCATTTT

V gene: TRBV7-8
clone size: -
D gene: TRBD2
J gene: TRBJ2-1
CDR3 protein: CASSPTSGGPNEQFF
CDR3 DNA: TGTGCCAGCAGCCCCACGTCGGGGGGGCCCAATGAGCAGTTCTTC

V gene: TRBV20-1
clone size: -
D gene: -
J gene: TRBJ1-2
CDR3 protein: CSVSLGGLYGYTF
CDR3 DNA: TGCAGTGTTAGTCTTGGGGGACTCTATGGCTACACCTTC

V gene: TRBV9
clone size: -
D gene: -
J gene: TRBJ2-3
CDR3 protein: CASSVDGTASRTDTQYF
CDR3 DNA: TGTGCCAGCAGCGTAGATGGAACGGCTTCTCGCACAGATACGCAGTATTTT

V gene: TRBV5-1
clone size: -
D gene: -
J gene: TRBJ1-1
CDR3 protein: CASSLVGAYTEAFF
CDR3 DNA: TGCGCCAGCAGCTTGGTGGGAGCTTACACTGAAGCTTTCTTT

V gene: TRBV12-3/TRBV12-4
clone size: -
D gene: -
J gene: TRBJ2-7
CDR3 protein: CASSARSSYEQYF
CDR3 DNA: TGTGCCAGCAGCGCTAGGAGCTCCTACGAGCAGTACTTC

V gene: TRBV12-3/TRBV12-4
clone size: -
D gene: TRBD1
J gene: TRBJ1-5
CDR3 protein: CARPGQGDQPQHF
CDR3 DNA: TGTGCCAGACCGGGACAGGGTGATCAGCCCCAGCATTTT

V gene: TRBV19
clone size: -
D gene: -
J gene: TRBJ2-2
CDR3 protein: CASTLSTGELFF
CDR3 DNA: TGTGCCAGTACCCTTTCCACCGGGGAGCTGTTTTTT

V gene: TRBV10-2
clone size: -
D gene: -
J gene: TRBJ1-6
CDR3 protein: CASSESTHYNSPLHF
CDR3 DNA: TGCGCCAGCAGTGAGTCGACCCACTATAATTCACCCCTCCACTTT

V gene: TRBV19
clone size: -
D gene: -
J gene: TRBJ2-1
CDR3 protein: CASSPSYNEQFF
CDR3 DNA: TGTGCCAGTAGTCCGTCCTACAATGAGCAGTTCTTC

V gene: TRBV20-1
clone size: once
D gene: TRBD2
J gene: TRBJ2-7
CDR3 protein: CSASSGGAYEQYF
CDR3 DNA: TGCAGTGCTAGTAGCGGGGGGGCTTACGAGCAGTACTTC

V gene: TRBV28
clone size: -
D gene: TRBD1
J gene: TRBJ1-1
CDR3 protein: CASRYDRGAFRAFF
CDR3 DNA: TGTGCCAGCAGATACGACAGGGGGGCCTTTCGGGCTTTCTTT

V gene: TRBV4-2
clone size: -
D gene: -
J gene: TRBJ1-4
CDR3 protein: CASSQDGGGTGEKLFF
CDR3 DNA: TGTGCCAGCAGCCAAGATGGGGGGGGCACGGGGGAAAAACTGTTTTTT

V gene: TRBV28
clone size: -
D gene: -
J gene: TRBJ1-3
CDR3 protein: CASSLAGGPAGNTIYF
CDR3 DNA: TGTGCCAGCAGTCTGGCTGGAGGCCCCGCTGGAAACACCATATATTTT

V gene: TRBV7-8
clone size: -
D gene: -
J gene: TRBJ2-1
CDR3 protein: CASSLAANSYNEQFF
CDR3 DNA: TGTGCCAGCAGCTTAGCAGCAAATTCCTACAATGAGCAGTTCTTC

V gene: TRBV5-4
clone size: -
D gene: TRBD2
J gene: TRBJ2-3
CDR3 protein: CASSGSGGALTDTQYF
CDR3 DNA: TGTGCCAGCAGCGGGAGCGGGGGGGCCCTCACAGATACGCAGTATTTT

V gene: TRBV7-2
clone size: once
D gene: TRBD1
J gene: TRBJ1-6
CDR3 protein: CASSVLQGAHSPLHF
CDR3 DNA: TGTGCCAGCAGCGTTTTACAGGGGGCACACTCACCCCTCCACTTT

V gene: TRBV19
clone size: -
D gene: -
J gene: TRBJ1-2
CDR3 protein: CASSIEPTGSYGYTF
CDR3 DNA: TGTGCCAGTAGTATTGAACCTACCGGGAGCTATGGCTACACCTTC

V gene: TRBV3-1/TRBV3-2
clone size: -
D gene: TRBD1
J gene: TRBJ2-2
CDR3 protein: CASSLDRAGNTGELFF
CDR3 DNA: TGTGCCAGCAGCTTAGACAGGGCCGGGAACACCGGGGAGCTGTTTTTT

V gene: TRBV24-1
clone size: -
D gene: -
J gene: TRBJ1-1
CDR3 protein: CATSKNTEAFF
CDR3 DNA: TGTGCCACCAGTAAGAACACTGAAGCTTTCTTT

V gene: TRBV27
clone size: -
D gene: TRBD1
J gene: TRBJ1-4
CDR3 protein: CASSPRDRSEKLFF
CDR3 DNA: TGTGCCAGCAGTCCCCGGGACAGGAGTGAAAAACTGTTTTTT

V gene: TRBV3-1/TRBV3-2
clone size: -
D gene: -
J gene: TRBJ1-1
CDR3 protein: CASSQARGEAFF
CDR3 DNA: TGTGCCAGCAGCCAAGCCAGGGGTGAAGCTTTCTTT

V gene: TRBV6-6
clone size: -
D gene: -
J gene: TRBJ2-1
CDR3 protein: CASSPTLLGRSYNEQFF
CDR3 DNA: TGTGCCAGCAGTCCTACCCTACTAGGCAGGTCCTACAATGAGCAGTTCTTC

V gene: TRBV6-5
clone size: -
D gene: -
J gene: TRBJ2-7
CDR3 protein: CASNTGQGYEQYF
CDR3 DNA: TGTGCCAGTAATACTGGGCAGGGGTACGAGCAGTACTTC

V gene: TRBV7-9
clone size: -
D gene: TRBD1
J gene: TRBJ1-4
CDR3 protein: CASSPLGGGEGEKLFF
CDR3 DNA: TGTGCCAGCAGCCCCTTAGGGGGCGGAGAAGGTGAAAAACTGTTTTTT

V gene: TRBV7-8
clone size: -
D gene: -
J gene: TRBJ1-5
CDR3 protein: CASSLRGHQPQHF
CDR3 DNA: TGTGCCAGCAGCCTGCGAGGGCATCAGCCCCAGCATTTT

V gene: TRBV5-6
clone size: -
D gene: TRBD2
J gene: TRBJ2-4
CDR3 protein: CASSSGLAGWLAKNIQYF
CDR3 DNA: TGTGCCAGCAGCTCCGGACTAGCGGGGTGGTTAGCCAAAAACATTCAGTACTTC

V gene: TRBV18
clone size: -
D gene: -
J gene: TRBJ1-5
CDR3 protein: CASSSGRRGRSNQPQHF
CDR3 DNA: TGTGCCAGCTCATCCGGGCGCAGGGGTAGGAGCAATCAGCCCCAGCATTTT

V gene: TRBV28
clone size: -
D gene: -
J gene: TRBJ2-7
CDR3 protein: CASSHDRNSSSYEQYF
CDR3 DNA: TGTGCCAGCAGCCATGACAGGAATTCGAGCTCCTACGAGCAGTACTTC